The 18 T cell receptor beta chains below all came from one sample that was sequenced in a study of CXCR3-negative and CXCR3-positive naive CD8 T cells. Findings and caveats of the study: The TRB CDR3s that CXCR3-positive naive cells carried were more hydrophobic than those of CXCR3-negative naive cells.

These receptors have no known antigen. With UMI labels, 5' RACE was used to prepare the TRB cDNA libraries. Reprocessing the 5' RACE reads, TCRdb reports a single entry for every CDR3 protein and omits DNA. Its table lists about 120,000 distinct CDR3 sequences. The material sequenced was naive CXCR3+ CD8+ T cells from blood. Indicated subset: CD45RO-CCR7+CD27+CD95- naive CD8+ T cells expressing CXCR3 (TNR3+). The receptors stem from a human donor in good health. Some clones in this sample may be carry-over from other donors' samples.

The chain combines TRBV27 with TRBJ2-7; TCRdb's assignment of TRBD1 cannot be checked, as there is no DNA. The CDR3 runs to 13 residues. CDR1 and CDR2 from the germline V gene are MNHEY and SMNVEV (reference sequence). CDR3 loop: CASSYGTTYEQYF.

The J gene is TRBJ1-4, the V gene TRBV12-3 or TRBV12-4; lacking DNA, the TRBD1 call made by TCRdb goes unchecked. This CDR3 region has 17 residues. CDR3: CASSLALWTATNEKLFF.

The rearrangement uses TRBV12-3 or TRBV12-4 and TRBJ1-2; the D gene TCRdb calls, TRBD1, cannot be checked with no DNA. The CDR3 has 14 amino acids. Here the CDR3 reads CASSTVRQGGGYTF.

This chain joins TRBV28 and TRBJ2-1. The CDR3 has 12 residues. The germline V gene has CDR1 MDHEN and CDR2 SYDVKM. The CDR3 is CASSLRLNEKFF.

The rearrangement uses TRBV19 and TRBJ2-1. In germline, CDR1 is LNHDA, CDR2 SQIVND (reference sequence). The CDR3 consists of 15 residues. The CDR3 is CASSIGGRSYNEQFF.

The genes are TRBV5-1 and TRBJ2-6. Germline CDR1 reads SGHRS; CDR2 reads YFSETQ. The CDR3 is 15 residues long. The chain's CDR3 is CASSVDRSGANVLTF.

This rearrangement joins TRBV12-3 or TRBV12-4 to TRBJ2-3; the TCRdb call, TRBD2, lacks DNA for checking. The CDR3 runs to 15 residues. CDR3 sequence reads: CASSLFAGGIDTQYF.

J is TRBJ2-5 and V is TRBV15; TCRdb's D call, TRBD2, is unchecked because there is no DNA. CDR1 and CDR2 from the germline V gene are LNHNV and YYDKDF (reference sequence). The length of the CDR3 is 14 residues. The CDR3 reads CATSSGGTQETQYF.

J is TRBJ2-3 and V is TRBV3-1; TCRdb designates TRBD1, a call that cannot be tested without DNA. The germline CDR1 and CDR2 sequences are LGHDT and YNNKEL (reference sequence). The CDR3 is 16 residues long. The CDR3 reads CASSQSGGLSTDTQYF.

This rearrangement joins TRBV7-9 to TRBJ1-6. In germline, CDR1 is SEHNR, CDR2 FQNEAQ (reference sequence). The CDR3 contains 14 residues. This CDR3 reads CASSPVWHDSPLHF.

The chain joins TRBV15 to TRBJ2-3; TCRdb returns TRBD1, unconfirmable since there is no DNA. Looked up from germline, CDR1 is LNHNV and CDR2 is YYDKDF (reference sequence). There are 15 residues in the CDR3. CDR3 loop: CATSRDGGGADTQYF.

The chain combines TRBV11-2 with TRBJ2-5; TCRdb returns TRBD1, unconfirmable since there is no DNA. CDR3 size: 15 residues. Germline loops: CDR1 SGHAT, CDR2 FQNNGV. Here the CDR3 reads CASSLGGTTQETQYF.

This rearrangement joins TRBV7-9 to TRBJ2-2; TCRdb names TRBD1, which stays unverified in the absence of DNA. CDR3 length: 15 amino acids. CDR1 SEHNR and CDR2 FQNEAQ come from the germline V gene (reference sequence). This chain's CDR3 is CASSRDRGSAGELFF.

V gene TRBV3-1 combines with J gene TRBJ2-1. CDR3 length equals 12 residues. The germline V gene has CDR1 LGHDT and CDR2 YNNKEL (reference sequence). The CDR3 loop is CASSQENNEQFF.

The chain carries TRBV28 and TRBJ2-5; lacking DNA, the TRBD2 call made by TCRdb goes unchecked. The CDR3 consists of 17 residues. In germline, CDR1 is MDHEN, CDR2 SYDVKM. The CDR3: CASSPGPGLAGDETQYF.

This chain connects TRBV6-5 to TRBJ2-3; TCRdb's D call of TRBD1 is untestable without DNA. The V gene's germline CDR1 is MNHEY and CDR2 SVGAGI. This CDR3 has 15 residues. The CDR3 spells CASSPDRGPPDTQYF.

V gene TRBV3-1 combines with J gene TRBJ1-2; TCRdb names TRBD1, which stays unverified in the absence of DNA. This CDR3 has 17 residues. Germline CDR1 and CDR2: LGHDT and YNNKEL (reference sequence). Here the CDR3 reads CASSQDRAGQGAYGYTF.

This sequence joins TRBV11-1 and TRBJ1-1. The CDR3 contains 13 residues. The germline CDR1 and CDR2 sequences are SGHAT and FQDESV (reference sequence). The CDR3 sequence is CASSLTANTEAFF.